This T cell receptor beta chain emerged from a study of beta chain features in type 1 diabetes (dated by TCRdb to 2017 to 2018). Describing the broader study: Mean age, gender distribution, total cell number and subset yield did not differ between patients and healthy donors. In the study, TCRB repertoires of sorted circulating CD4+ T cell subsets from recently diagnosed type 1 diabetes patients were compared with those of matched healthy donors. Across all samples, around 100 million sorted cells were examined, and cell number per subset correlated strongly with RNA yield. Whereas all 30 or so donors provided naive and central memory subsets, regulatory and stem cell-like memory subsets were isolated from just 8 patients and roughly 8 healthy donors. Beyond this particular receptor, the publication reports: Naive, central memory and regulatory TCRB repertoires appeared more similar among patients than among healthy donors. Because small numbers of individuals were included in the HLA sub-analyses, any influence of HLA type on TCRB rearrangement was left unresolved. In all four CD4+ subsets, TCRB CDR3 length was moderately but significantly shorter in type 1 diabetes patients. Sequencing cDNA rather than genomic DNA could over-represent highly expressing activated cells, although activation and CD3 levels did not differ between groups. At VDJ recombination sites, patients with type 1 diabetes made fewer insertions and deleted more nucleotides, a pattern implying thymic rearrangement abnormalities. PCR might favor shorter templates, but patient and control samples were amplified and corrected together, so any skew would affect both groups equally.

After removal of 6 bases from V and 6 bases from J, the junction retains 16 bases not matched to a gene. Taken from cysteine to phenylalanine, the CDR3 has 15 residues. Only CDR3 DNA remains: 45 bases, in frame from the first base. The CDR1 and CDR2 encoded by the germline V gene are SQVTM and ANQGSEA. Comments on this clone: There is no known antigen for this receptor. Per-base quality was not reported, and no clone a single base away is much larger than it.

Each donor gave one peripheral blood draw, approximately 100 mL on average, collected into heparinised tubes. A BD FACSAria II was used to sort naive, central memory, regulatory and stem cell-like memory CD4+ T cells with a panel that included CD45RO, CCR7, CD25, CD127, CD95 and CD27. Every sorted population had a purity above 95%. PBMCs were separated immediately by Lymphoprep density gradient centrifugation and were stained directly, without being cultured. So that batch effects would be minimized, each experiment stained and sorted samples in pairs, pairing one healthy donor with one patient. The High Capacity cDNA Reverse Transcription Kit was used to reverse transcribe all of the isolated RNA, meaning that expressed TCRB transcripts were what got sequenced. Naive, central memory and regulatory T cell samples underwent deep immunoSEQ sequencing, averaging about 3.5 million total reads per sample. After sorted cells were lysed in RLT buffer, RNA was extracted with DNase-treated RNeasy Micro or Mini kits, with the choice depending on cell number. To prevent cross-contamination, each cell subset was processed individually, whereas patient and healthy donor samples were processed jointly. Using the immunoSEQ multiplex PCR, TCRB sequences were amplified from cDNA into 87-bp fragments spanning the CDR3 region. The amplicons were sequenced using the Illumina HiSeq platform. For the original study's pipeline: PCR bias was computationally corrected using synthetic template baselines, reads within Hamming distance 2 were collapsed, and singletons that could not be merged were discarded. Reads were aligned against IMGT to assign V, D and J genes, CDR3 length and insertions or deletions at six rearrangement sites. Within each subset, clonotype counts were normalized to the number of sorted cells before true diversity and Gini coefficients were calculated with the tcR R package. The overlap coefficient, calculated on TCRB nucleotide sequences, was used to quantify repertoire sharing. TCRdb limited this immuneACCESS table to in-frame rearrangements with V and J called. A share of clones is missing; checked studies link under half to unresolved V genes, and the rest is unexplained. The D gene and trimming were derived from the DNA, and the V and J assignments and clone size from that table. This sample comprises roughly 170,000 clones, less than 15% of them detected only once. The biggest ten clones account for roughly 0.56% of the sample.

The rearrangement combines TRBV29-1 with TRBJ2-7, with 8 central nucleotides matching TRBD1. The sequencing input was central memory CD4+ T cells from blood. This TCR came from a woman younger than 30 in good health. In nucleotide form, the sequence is TGCAGCGTCTCCATCCTAACAGGGGGAGAGGGCGAGCAGTACTTC. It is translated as CSVSILTGGEGEQYF.